This TCR beta chain came from a study of blood T cell repertoires in COVID-19. Study details: Specimens from acute and convalescent COVID-19 originated in the United States, Italy and Spain. In each case, the material was cDNA or gDNA derived from T cells, B-cell-depleted T cells, or PBMCs.

As processed by the authors: Quantification of nucleated cells was approximated via reference gene primer amplification. The table came from immunoSEQ multiplex PCR; TCRdb's copy has only in-frame clones and leaves some out. The DNA was the basis for D and trimming; V, J and clone size are from that table. Of roughly 30,000 clones listed, about nine tenths are singletons. The clonotype was recovered from a human donor in a cohort sampled during active COVID-19. The donor label of this sample is uncertain. The source material was peripheral blood.

CDR3 DNA: TGTGCCAGCAGCTTAGCGAGGGGGGGACGGAGCACAGATACGCAGTATTTT. It specifies CASSLARGGRSTDTQYF. The rearrangement joins TRBV7-8 to TRBJ2-3; the D gene is possibly TRBD2 (7 bases). CDR1 and CDR2 from the germline V gene are SGHVS and FQNEAQ. This CDR3 has 17 residues. The V gene lost 0 bases and the J gene lost 0 bases, with 13 bases spanning the gap. Full variable domain (outside the CDR3, taken from reference TRBV7-8 and TRBJ2-3): GAGVSQSPRYKVAKRGQDVALRCDPISGHVSLFWYQQALGQGPEFLTYFQNEAQLDKSGLPSDRFFAERPEGSVSTLKIQRTQQEDSAVYLCASSLARGGRSTDTQYFGPGTRLTVL.